These 18 T cell receptor beta chains came from one sample sequenced in a study of molecular identifiers for immune sequencing clone quantification. TCRdb re-derived calls from the PCR reads in MiXCR, one entry per CDR3 protein. The profile shows about 640,000 distinct CDR3 sequences, nearly 20% of them singletons. The sequenced material came from naive CD8+ T cells from blood, with Jurkat cell RNA spiked in. Subset described: FACS-sorted CD8+CD4-CCR7+CD45RA+ naive T cells. These receptors originate from a human donor in good health. Some libraries in this study had Jurkat cell RNA spiked in.

About this clonotype itself: A single base separates this from a much larger clone, so it may be a read error. The chain links TRBV7-9 to TRBJ2-7; a weak D match, TRBD1 (6 bases). CDR3 length: 13 amino acids. Germline lookup yields CDR1 SEHNR and CDR2 FQNEAQ (reference sequence). CDR3 nucleotides: TGTGCCAGCAGCCCGACAGGTCCCTACGAGCGGTACTTC. This gives the protein CASSPTGPYERYF. Complete variable domain (other parts from reference TRBV7-9 and TRBJ2-7): DTGVSQNPRHKITKRGQNVTFRCDPISEHNRLYWYRQTLGQGPEFLTYFQNEAQLEKSRLLSDRFSAERPKGSFSTLEIQRTEQGDSAMYLCASSPTGPYERYFGPGTRLTVT.

This clonotype was recorded many times. The chain couples TRBV5-1 to TRBJ2-1, with 7 bases matching TRBD1. Germline V gives CDR1 SGHRS, CDR2 YFSETQ. The CDR3 is 16 residues long. Germline trimming cut 0 bases from V and 1 base from J; bases unmatched to any gene: 4. CDR3 sequence (DNA): TGCGCCAGCAGCTTGGCCGTGACAGGGTCCTACAATGAGCAGTTCTTC. Translation: CASSLAVTGSYNEQFF.

This sequence joins TRBV20-1 and TRBJ2-3; weak D call: TRBD2 (6 bases). V dropped 3 bases and J dropped 4 bases, with 17 bases sitting between them. Germline V gene data show CDR1 as DFQATT and CDR2 as SNEGSKA (reference sequence). This CDR3 has 15 amino acids. In DNA, the CDR3 is TGCAGTGCTAGGGCAAGGCGGGACGTGGCAGATACGCAGTATTTT. Protein: CSARARRDVADTQYF.

This chain joins TRBV10-2 and TRBJ1-5; D uncertain. Trimming shortened V by 3 bases and J by 3 bases, and 9 bases separated the two germline ends. The germline gives CDR1 WSHSY, CDR2 SAAADI. The CDR3 has 14 amino acids. The chain's CDR3 is CASSDATVNQPQHF. CDR3 bases: TGCGCCAGCAGTGACGCGACGGTCAATCAGCCCCAGCATTTT.

This clonotype was picked up a small number of times. The genes are TRBV7-9 and TRBJ2-1, with a possible D match to TRBD1 (5 bases). The germline V gene has CDR1 SEHNR and CDR2 FQNEAQ (reference sequence). The CDR3 is 13 residues long. V dropped 1 base and J dropped 7 bases, with 8 bases sitting between them. The CDR3 region is CASSLGTRNEQFF. DNA of the CDR3: TGTGCCAGCAGCTTAGGGACAAGAAATGAGCAGTTCTTC.

In its sample, this clonotype was seen many times. J is TRBJ2-7 and V is TRBV6-6, with 10 bases lining up with TRBD1. Germline V gene lookup returns CDR1 MNHNY and CDR2 SVGAGI (reference sequence). V shed 4 bases, J shed 1 base, and the junction held 7 bases outside the gene matches. The CDR3 length is 16 residues. Here the CDR3 DNA reads TGTGCCAGCAGTTTAGACAGGGGGCTATATTCCTACGAGCAGTACTTC. Its protein product is CASSLDRGLYSYEQYF.

This clonotype was seen just once. One junction end disagrees with the germline gene, perhaps due to a read error. V usage is TRBV4-3 and J usage is TRBJ2-7, with D perhaps TRBD2 (6 bases). The CDR3 is 19 residues long. The germline V gene has CDR1 LGHNA and CDR2 YSLEER. CDR3 loop: CASSQDAALALRSSHEQYF. The DNA for the CDR3 is TGCGCCAGCAGCCAAGATGCCGCGCTAGCGTTGAGGAGCTCCCACGAGCAGTACTTC.

This clonotype has a count of ten or more. The rearrangement links TRBV10-3 to TRBJ2-1; D is perhaps TRBD2 (6 bases). V was cut by 6 bases and J by 10 bases, with 19 bases left in between. The germline CDR1 and CDR2 sequences are ENHRY and SYGVKD. The CDR3 loop spans 14 amino acids. In DNA, the CDR3 is TGTGCCATCAGCCCGGGGGACGGGCGCCAAGAGCAGTTCTTC. Its protein product is CAISPGDGRQEQFF.

This clonotype was seen repeatedly, ten times or more. V gene TRBV20-1 combines with J gene TRBJ2-7; 8 bases fit TRBD1. CDR1 and CDR2 from the germline V gene are DFQATT and SNEGSKA (reference sequence). Unmatched junction bases numbered 4, after V lost 0 bases and J lost 0 bases. The CDR3 extends over 15 amino acids. Written as DNA, the CDR3 is TGCAGTGCTAGAGAGTGGGACAGGAGCTCCTACGAGCAGTACTTC. It yields the protein CSAREWDRSSYEQYF.

As to this clonotype: A much more abundant neighbour one base away suggests this may be a read error. The chain combines TRBV27 with TRBJ2-7, with D hard to call. This CDR3 is built from 16 residues. From germline, CDR1 is MNHEY and CDR2 SMNVEV (reference sequence). The DNA of the CDR3 is TGTGCCAGCAGCTACCTTAGCTCCCTCGGTGCCTACGGGCAGTACTTC. The encoded protein is CASSYLSSLGAYGQYF.

This clonotype appeared many times. CDR3 coding DNA: TGTGCCAGCAGTGAAGAAGAAGCGGGAGGCGACAATGAGCAGTTCTTC. Protein: CASSEEEAGGDNEQFF. The V and J genes are TRBV2 and TRBJ2-1; 9 nucleotides align to TRBD2. This CDR3 has 16 amino acids. Trimming at V came to 1 base and at J to 5 bases, leaving 6 bases not matched to a gene. The germline CDR1 and CDR2 sequences are SNHLY and FYNNEI.

This clonotype was found a few times. V gene TRBV6-5 combines with J gene TRBJ2-2; TRBD1 agrees at 7 bases. The germline V gene has CDR1 MNHEY and CDR2 SVGAGI. V shed 2 bases, J shed 6 bases, and the junction held 9 bases outside the gene matches. The CDR3 is 16 residues long. For the CDR3, the DNA is TGTGCCAGCAGTTACCACAGTACAGGGGTGGCCGGGGAGCTGTTTTTT. Amino acids: CASSYHSTGVAGELFF.

This clonotype has a handful of counts. The chain uses TRBV19 and TRBJ2-3; a weak D match, TRBD2 (7 bases). The V and J ends lost 6 bases and 6 bases respectively, with 16 bases between them. The CDR3 covers 14 residues. Germline CDR1 and CDR2: LNHDA and SQIVND (reference sequence). The CDR3 is CASSWGGGDDTQYF. The CDR3 coding sequence is TGTGCCAGTAGCTGGGGGGGGGGCGATGATACGCAGTATTTT.

This clonotype is a singleton in its sample. One base away lies a much larger clone, so this may be a sequencing read error. The rearrangement links TRBV7-9 to TRBJ1-6; perhaps TRBD1 as D (5 bases). The V gene's germline CDR1 is SEHNR and CDR2 FQNEAQ (reference sequence). The CDR3 sequence is 14 residues long. The CDR3 spells CACSAPEGNSPLHF. The CDR3 region has the DNA TGTGCCTGCAGCGCTCCGGAGGGGAATTCACCCCTCCACTTT.

Note on this clonotype: This clone may be a read error of a much larger clone one base away. Since no conserved phenylalanine or tryptophan closes the CDR3, a read error is the likely cause. The chain recombines TRBV7-3 with TRBJ2-5; D is ambiguous. The CDR3 sequence is 15 residues long. In germline, CDR1 is SGHTA, CDR2 FQGTGA. V was shortened by 2 bases and J by 2 bases, with 12 bases between the two germline ends. The CDR3 reads CASSLLGGPQETQYS. The CDR3 coding sequence is TGTGCCAGCAGCTTACTCGGCGGTCCACAAGAGACCCAGTACTCC.

This clonotype was counted ten times or more. V usage is TRBV7-2 and J usage is TRBJ1-4, with 7 bases identical to TRBD1. Germline V gene data show CDR1 as SGHTA and CDR2 as FQGNSA. The CDR3 totals 15 residues. The V gene end was trimmed by 7 bases and the J gene end by 2 bases; junction bases not matched to a gene: 7. For the CDR3, the DNA is TGTGCCAGCACCACAGGGGTTTACACTAATGAAAAACTGTTTTTT. Protein: CASTTGVYTNEKLFF.

The chain uses TRBV5-6 and TRBJ2-7; TRBD2 might be the D (5 bases). The germline V and J ends were trimmed by 6 bases and 6 bases, with 13 bases remaining between them. CDR3 length: 12 residues. Germline V gives CDR1 SGHDT, CDR2 YYEEEE. Here the CDR3 reads CASNFDAGEQYF. CDR3 DNA: TGTGCCAGCAACTTCGATGCGGGCGAGCAGTACTTC.

CDR3 loop: CASSITGAGDYNEQFF. The CDR3 region has the DNA TGTGCCAGCAGTATCACAGGGGCGGGTGACTACAATGAGCAGTTCTTC. The rearrangement uses TRBV6-5 and TRBJ2-1, with TRBD1 matching over 7 bases. V was clipped by 5 bases and J by 3 bases; unmatched bases: 10. The CDR3 has 16 residues. Germline V gene sequence: CDR1 MNHEY, CDR2 SVGAGI.